The 8 T cell receptor beta chains reported below all come from one sample, sequenced in a study of blood T cell repertoires in COVID-19. Clones were read by immunoSEQ multiplex PCR, and TCRdb kept only the in-frame ones, dropping some. The sample records about 94,000 clones, 80% to 85% being singletons. Sequenced input: peripheral blood. The receptors stem from a man in his fifties or sixties with acute or convalescent COVID-19.

This clone came up a few times. The chain carries TRBV2 and TRBJ2-7; no definite D call. V lost 8 bases to trimming and J lost 1 base, with 9 bases between them. The CDR3 covers 12 residues. Germline V gives CDR1 SNHLY, CDR2 FYNNEI. The CDR3 sequence is CASLSVSYEQYF. CDR3 coding DNA: TGTGCCAGCTTGTCAGTGTCCTACGAGCAGTACTTC.

The chain carries TRBV27 and TRBJ1-2, with 7 bases identical to TRBD1. V shed 5 bases, J shed 2 bases, and the junction held 8 bases outside the gene matches. CDR3 length: 15 residues. The germline gives CDR1 MNHEY, CDR2 SMNVEV (reference sequence). Here the CDR3 reads CASSPIDRENYGYTF. DNA for the CDR3: TGTGCCAGCAGTCCAATCGACAGGGAGAACTATGGCTACACCTTC.

This chain connects TRBV7-9 to TRBJ2-1, with 10 bases aligning to TRBD1. The CDR3 runs 15 residues. Looked up from germline, CDR1 is SEHNR and CDR2 is FQNEAQ (reference sequence). The V segment lost 1 base and the J segment 9 bases; nucleotides outside the gene matches: 6. The CDR3 nucleotides are TGTGCCAGCAGCTTAGGGACAGGGGGTTCAAGTGAGCAGTTCTTC. Amino acid sequence: CASSLGTGGSSEQFF.

This rearrangement joins TRBV2 to TRBJ2-7, with TRBD1 matching over 9 bases. CDR1 is SNHLY, CDR2 FYNNEI, per germline. With V trimmed by 6 bases and J by 8 bases, 8 bases remained unmatched. This CDR3 is 13 amino acids long. The CDR3 is CASRGTGQVKQYF. CDR3 nucleotides: TGTGCCAGCAGAGGGACAGGGCAGGTTAAGCAGTACTTC.

The chain recombines TRBV6-6 with TRBJ1-1; 9 bases match TRBD1. The CDR3 contains 15 residues. The V segment lost 4 bases and the J segment 3 bases; nucleotides outside the gene matches: 6. The germline CDR1 and CDR2 sequences are MNHNY and SVGAGI (reference sequence). CDR3: CASSLTGGWDTEAFF. Written as DNA, the CDR3 is TGTGCCAGCAGTTTGACAGGGGGGTGGGACACTGAAGCTTTCTTT.

The J gene is TRBJ2-1, the V gene TRBV5-1, with a tentative D call TRBD2 (5 bases). Germline V gene lookup returns CDR1 SGHRS and CDR2 YFSETQ. V lost 0 bases and J 6 bases, leaving 19 bases between the germline ends. The CDR3 spans 17 residues. The CDR3 region has the DNA TGCGCCAGCAGCTTGGCAATGCGGGTATGGGGTAGCAATGAGCAGTTCTTC. The encoded protein is CASSLAMRVWGSNEQFF.

Points on this clone: The junction departs from the called germline gene at one end, perhaps through a read error. V is TRBV15 and J is TRBJ2-1; 12 bases match TRBD2. CDR3 length: 14 residues. Germline-derived CDR1 and CDR2 are LNHNV and YYDKDF (reference sequence). Here the CDR3 DNA reads TGTGCCACCAGCCCCCGAGGGCTAGCGGGGGGGCAGATCTTC. Translated: CATSPRGLAGGQIF.

J is TRBJ2-1 and V is TRBV7-2; the D gene is possibly TRBD1 (5 bases). Germline V CDR1 and CDR2: SGHTA, FQGNSA. The CDR3 is 14 amino acids. V lost 1 base to trimming and J lost 12 bases, with 16 bases between them. CDR3: CASSLGYGMDMQFF. The CDR3 nucleotides read TGTGCCAGCAGCTTAGGATACGGCATGGACATGCAGTTCTTC.